Listed here are 6 T cell receptor beta chains from one sample, sequenced in a study of CXCR3-negative and CXCR3-positive naive CD8 T cells. Libraries of TRB cDNA were made by 5' RACE and carried UMIs. TCRdb re-called the 5' RACE reads; every CDR3 protein appears as one record, without DNA. The repertoire shows about 130,000 distinct CDR3 sequences; the top ten hold approximately 0.3%. The material sequenced was naive CXCR3- CD8+ T cells from blood. The subset denotes: CD45RO-CCR7+CD27+CD95- naive CD8+ T cells lacking CXCR3 (TNR3-). The source is a human donor in good health. Some clones in this sample may be carry-over from other donors' samples.

This sequence joins TRBV11-3 and TRBJ2-1. Germline assignment: CDR1 SGHNT and CDR2 YENEEA. This CDR3 has 14 residues. CDR3: CASRHLPYGTEQFF.

V and J are TRBV4-2 and TRBJ2-1; TCRdb's assignment of TRBD2 cannot be checked, as there is no DNA. The CDR3 runs 15 residues. Germline V gene sequence: CDR1 LGHNA, CDR2 YNFKEQ. CDR3 in amino acids: CASSQGVPVRAQQFF.

This chain uses TRBV15 with TRBJ1-2; the D gene TCRdb calls, TRBD1, cannot be checked with no DNA. The CDR3 runs to 18 residues. Germline CDR1 reads LNHNV; CDR2 reads YYDKDF (reference sequence). This CDR3 reads CATSRDRTGDHYNYGYTF.

The genes are TRBV5-1 and TRBJ2-1; without DNA, the TCRdb call of TRBD1 cannot be checked. CDR3 length equals 15 residues. Looked up from germline, CDR1 is SGHRS and CDR2 is YFSETQ. CDR3 loop: CASSSGTGEGNEQFF. Full variable domain (rest looked up from reference TRBV5-1 and TRBJ2-1): KAGVTQTPRYLIKTRGQQVTLSCSPISGHRSVSWYQQTPGQGLQFLFEYFSETQRNKGNFPGRFSGRQFSNSRSEMNVSTLELGDSALYLCASSSGTGEGNEQFFGPGTRLTVL.

The genes are TRBV29-1 and TRBJ2-1; the D call from TCRdb, TRBD1, cannot be confirmed without DNA. The CDR3 totals 14 residues. CDR1 and CDR2 from the germline V gene are SQVTM and ANQGSEA. The CDR3: CSVPQGASYNEQFF.

The V gene is TRBV14, the J gene TRBJ2-1; TCRdb proposes TRBD2, but this gene call is untestable without DNA. This CDR3 region has 19 residues. Germline CDR1 is SGHDN and CDR2 is FVKESK. The CDR3 protein is CASSQSPWRGGGQGNEQFF.